This TCR beta chain was identified in a study of T-cell reconstitution after alpha-beta-depleted transplantation in children. The ends were cut back, 0 bases at V and 2 bases at J, with 10 bases in the middle. CDR1 DFQATT and CDR2 SNEGSKA come from the germline V gene (reference sequence). This CDR3 has 14 amino acids. Researchers prepared the TCRbeta library using unique molecular identifiers, the study reports. Via MiXCR, TCRdb re-called the PCR reads, giving one row per CDR3 protein. The profile shows hundreds of thousands of distinct CDR3 sequences, 16% of them singletons. This clonotype was picked up a small number of times.

This sequence originates from a human donor who donated a stem cell graft to a child with acute myeloid leukemia. The rearrangement links TRBV20-1 to TRBJ1-2; D may be TRBD1 (6 bases). The material was PBMCs from the stem cell graft donor, obtained from the stem cell graft. The CDR3 DNA sequence: TGCAGTGCTAGAGAAGACAGGTTGAACTATGGCTACACCTTC. The encoded protein is CSAREDRLNYGYTF.